The 31 T cell receptor beta chains in this list originate from one sample, sequenced in a study of patients and donors after allogeneic stem cell transplantation. TCRdb reprocessed the RT-PCR reads via MiXCR and lists one record per CDR3 protein. The sample lists roughly 180,000 distinct CDR3 sequences, around two fifths seen once, with approximately 30% in the top ten. Sequencing was performed on blood, either unsorted or a sorted T cell fraction (not recorded which). Receptors were obtained from a human donor who was either an allogeneic HSCT recipient or a stem cell or donor lymphocyte infusion donor (not recorded which). It is not recorded whose cells these are; they may come from a transplant donor.

This sequence joins TRBV28 and TRBJ1-1; maybe TRBD1 (6 bases). The V and J ends lost 3 bases and 5 bases respectively, with 13 bases between them. Per the germline V gene, CDR1 is MDHEN and CDR2 is SYDVKM. The length of the CDR3 is 14 residues. CDR3 nucleotides: TGTGCCAGCAGTTTTGAGGCAGGGGATACTGAAGCTTTCTTT. Translated: CASSFEAGDTEAFF.

This clonotype was observed a handful of times. The J gene is TRBJ2-1, the V gene TRBV4-2, with 13 bases lining up with TRBD2. CDR1 is LGHNA, CDR2 YNFKEQ, per germline. The CDR3 is 17 residues long. Trimming removed 4 bases from V and 4 bases from J; junction bases left unmatched: 7. Written as DNA, the CDR3 is TGTGCCAGCAGCCCCGGGACTAGCGGGACGATATACAATGAGCAGTTCTTC. Translation: CASSPGTSGTIYNEQFF.

This rearrangement joins TRBV28 to TRBJ2-7, with TRBD1 matching over 7 bases. J was trimmed by 7 bases and V by 2 bases; bases with no gene match: 5. This CDR3 has 13 amino acids. Germline CDR1 is MDHEN and CDR2 is SYDVKM. The CDR3 spells CASSLMTGLEQYF. The CDR3 DNA sequence: TGTGCCAGCAGTTTAATGACAGGGCTAGAGCAGTACTTC.

The V gene is TRBV5-1, the J gene TRBJ1-6; D remains unclear. CDR3 size: 12 residues. Germline assignment: CDR1 SGHRS and CDR2 YFSETQ. V dropped 1 base and J dropped 7 bases, with 3 bases sitting between them. CDR3 in amino acids: CASSLLNSPLHF. CDR3 nucleotide sequence: TGCGCCAGCAGCTTGTTAAATTCACCCCTCCACTTT. Filled out from reference TRBV5-1 and TRBJ1-6, the complete variable domain reads KAGVTQTPRYLIKTRGQQVTLSCSPISGHRSVSWYQQTPGQGLQFLFEYFSETQRNKGNFPGRFSGRQFSNSRSEMNVSTLELGDSALYLCASSLLNSPLHFGNGTRLTVT.

This clonotype was counted a few times. V usage is TRBV29-1 and J usage is TRBJ1-1; a possible D gene is TRBD1 (6 bases). The ends were cut back, 3 bases at V and 4 bases at J, with 15 bases in the middle. The CDR3 totals 14 residues. Germline V gene lookup returns CDR1 SQVTM and CDR2 ANQGSEA. The CDR3 sequence: CSVDGGARGTEAFF. CDR3 DNA sequence: TGCAGCGTTGACGGGGGGGCGCGAGGCACTGAAGCTTTCTTT.

This chain joins TRBV5-1 and TRBJ2-5; TRBD2 agrees at 7 bases. The germline CDR1 and CDR2 sequences are SGHRS and YFSETQ. The CDR3 sequence is 15 residues long. V was clipped by 4 bases and J by 1 base; unmatched bases: 7. The chain's CDR3 is CASSVAGASQETQYF. The CDR3 DNA reads as TGCGCCAGCAGCGTGGCGGGAGCTTCCCAAGAGACCCAGTACTTC.

The V and J genes are TRBV12-3 or TRBV12-4 and TRBJ1-2, with TRBD1 as a possible D gene (5 bases). Trimming stripped 5 bases from V and 5 bases from J, with 15 bases between. The CDR3 totals 14 residues. The CDR3 here is CASSPFDSGYGYTF. The CDR3, as DNA: TGTGCCAGCAGTCCGTTCGACAGTGGTTATGGCTACACCTTC.

In its sample, this clonotype was seen a few times. The chain recombines TRBV9 with TRBJ1-1, with no clear D. CDR1 and CDR2 from the germline V gene are SGDLS and YYNGEE. The CDR3 is 15 residues long. Trimming left V 4 bases short and J 1 base short, with 14 bases between. The CDR3 nucleotides read TGTGCCAGCAGCCACGGGAAAGGAGGGAACACTGAAGCTTTCTTT. Translated, it gives CASSHGKGGNTEAFF.

This chain connects TRBV29-1 to TRBJ1-1; D is undetermined. This CDR3 region has 12 residues. Trimming pared 5 bases from V and 1 base from J, leaving 8 bases between. Germline CDR1 reads SQVTM; CDR2 reads ANQGSEA. CDR3 amino acids: CSVPGPNTEAFF. CDR3 sequence (DNA): TGCAGCGTTCCTGGGCCGAACACTGAAGCTTTCTTT.

V is TRBV6-5 and J is TRBJ1-3, with D uncertain. Germline lookup yields CDR1 MNHEY and CDR2 SVGAGI. Trimming pared 0 bases from V and 0 bases from J, leaving 18 bases between. The CDR3 consists of 19 residues. In DNA form, the CDR3 reads TGTGCCAGCAGTTACTCCCGGCAGGAACATGACCTCTCTGGAAACACCATATATTTT. It codes for CASSYSRQEHDLSGNTIYF.

This clonotype was counted only a few times. This chain connects TRBV10-3 to TRBJ1-5; D not certain. In germline, CDR1 is ENHRY, CDR2 SYGVKD. The germline V and J ends were trimmed by 3 bases and 1 base, with 7 bases remaining between them. The CDR3 spans 14 residues. CDR3 amino acids: CAISEVGSNQPQHF. The CDR3 DNA is TGTGCCATCAGTGAAGTCGGCAGCAATCAGCCCCAGCATTTT.

This clonotype was seen only a few times. V and J are TRBV12-3 or TRBV12-4 and TRBJ1-5; D might be TRBD1 (5 bases). V lost 6 bases and J 0 bases, leaving 15 bases between the germline ends. The CDR3 contains 16 residues. The CDR3 DNA follows: TGTGCCAGCAGGAGGGGCCAGTTTAATAGCAATCAGCCCCAGCATTTT. Translated, it gives CASRRGQFNSNQPQHF.

This clonotype was seen more than once but under ten times. The chain recombines TRBV7-9 with TRBJ2-1; D is ambiguous. The germline V gene has CDR1 SEHNR and CDR2 FQNEAQ (reference sequence). With 1 base removed from V and 2 bases from J, the gap between germline ends came to 6 bases. CDR3 size: 14 residues. The CDR3 region has the DNA TGTGCCAGCAGCTTAGGGCAGACCTACAATGAGCAGTTCTTC. Its protein product is CASSLGQTYNEQFF. Looking up the rest from reference TRBV7-9 and TRBJ2-1 gives the full variable domain: DTGVSQNPRHKITKRGQNVTFRCDPISEHNRLYWYRQTLGQGPEFLTYFQNEAQLEKSRLLSDRFSAERPKGSFSTLEIQRTEQGDSAMYLCASSLGQTYNEQFFGPGTRLTVL.

The CDR3 sequence: CATRTPGGYTEAFF. CDR3 coding DNA: TGCGCCACTAGGACCCCCGGAGGGTACACTGAAGCTTTCTTT. The rearrangement links TRBV4-1 to TRBJ1-1, with D unresolved. Trimming left V 10 bases short and J 3 bases short, with 18 bases between. The CDR3 is 14 residues long. Germline CDR1 reads MGHRA; CDR2 reads YSYEKL.

This clonotype was detected a few times. The chain uses TRBV28 and TRBJ1-5; D is possibly TRBD1 (6 bases). The V and J ends lost 8 bases and 1 base respectively, with 9 bases between them. Germline CDR1 MDHEN, CDR2 SYDVKM. The CDR3 has 13 amino acids. CDR3 nucleotides: TGTGCCAGCCGGGACACCAGCAATCAGCCCCAGCATTTT. Amino acid sequence: CASRDTSNQPQHF.

The chain employs TRBV30 and TRBJ1-4; D possibly corresponds to TRBD1 (5 bases). Trimming pared 2 bases from V and 8 bases from J, leaving 12 bases between. Germline CDR1 GTSNPN, CDR2 SVGIG (reference sequence). The CDR3 runs 13 residues. The CDR3 DNA reads as TGTGCCTGGAGTTGGGGCGTCAAGGAAAAACTGTTTTTT. It is translated as CAWSWGVKEKLFF.

This clonotype was detected only a few times. The chain recombines TRBV20-1 with TRBJ1-1; D remains ambiguous. CDR3 length: 12 residues. Germline V lookup: CDR1 DFQATT, CDR2 SNEGSKA (reference sequence). V gave up 6 bases and J gave up 1 base, with 9 bases separating them. As DNA, the CDR3 is TGCAGTGCGTACCTTACGAACACTGAAGCTTTCTTT. It translates to CSAYLTNTEAFF.

This clonotype was detected only a few times. V is TRBV7-2 and J is TRBJ1-5; D uncertain. The CDR3 spans 11 residues. Trimming pared 1 base from V and 9 bases from J, leaving 4 bases between. The germline gives CDR1 SGHTA, CDR2 FQGNSA. In DNA, the CDR3 is TGTGCCAGCAGCTTAGGTGGGCCCCAGCATTTT. It codes for CASSLGGPQHF. The complete variable domain, with remaining parts taken from reference TRBV7-2 and TRBJ1-5, reads GAGVSQSPSNKVTEKGKDVELRCDPISGHTALYWYRQSLGQGLEFLIYFQGNSAPDKSGLPSDRFSAERTGGSVSTLTIQRTQQEDSAVYLCASSLGGPQHFGDGTRLSIL.

Only a few counts were recorded for this clonotype. The chain carries TRBV6-6 and TRBJ2-7; the D is unclear. This CDR3 is 11 amino acids long. Germline values: CDR1 MNHNY, CDR2 SVGAGI (reference sequence). The V gene lost 8 bases and the J gene lost 3 bases, with 8 bases spanning the gap. The CDR3 region has the DNA TGTGCCAGCGGCGGAATCTACGAGCAGTACTTC. Protein: CASGGIYEQYF.

This clonotype occurred once. The V call is TRBV5-6, the J call TRBJ2-3, with 7 bases identical to TRBD1. From germline, CDR1 is SGHDT and CDR2 YYEEEE. The CDR3 runs to 14 residues. V shed 0 bases and J 5 bases; nucleotides not matched to a gene: 3. CDR3 coding DNA: TGTGCCAGCAGCTTGGGACAGGGTATAGATACGCAGTATTTT. It encodes CASSLGQGIDTQYF.

The chain is built from TRBV29-1 and TRBJ1-6; D perhaps matches TRBD1 (5 bases). The CDR3 is 12 amino acids. Germline CDR1 reads SQVTM; CDR2 reads ANQGSEA. Trimming stripped 5 bases from V and 7 bases from J, with 9 bases between. The CDR3 bases are TGCAGCGTTAGGCAGGGAAATTCACCCCTCCACTTT. It codes for CSVRQGNSPLHF.

This clonotype was picked up a small number of times. The chain couples TRBV3-1 to TRBJ2-1, with 7 positions matching TRBD2. Germline assignment: CDR1 LGHDT and CDR2 YNNKEL (reference sequence). Trimming removed 3 bases from V and 9 bases from J; junction bases left unmatched: 5. The CDR3 length is 13 residues. The CDR3 DNA reads TGTGCCAGCAGCCAGGTGTGGGGGGGTGAGCAGTTCTTC. It specifies CASSQVWGGEQFF.

This clonotype has a handful of counts. This chain uses TRBV24-1 with TRBJ2-7; D is unclear. V was clipped by 3 bases and J by 3 bases, with 2 bases between them. CDR1 is KGHDR, CDR2 SFDVKD, per germline. The CDR3 is made up of 11 amino acids. CDR3 coding DNA: TGTGCCACCAGTGATATCTACGAGCAGTACTTC. Translating it yields CATSDIYEQYF.

The chain links TRBV5-5 to TRBJ2-3, with TRBD2 matching over 15 bases. Per the germline V gene, CDR1 is SGHKS and CDR2 is YYEKEE (reference sequence). V gave up 4 bases and J gave up 0 bases; unmatched junction bases: 3. This CDR3 region has 17 residues. CDR3 residues: CASSPGLAGGSTDTQYF. For the CDR3, the DNA is TGTGCCAGCAGCCCGGGACTAGCGGGAGGTAGCACAGATACGCAGTATTTT.

This sequence joins TRBV12-3 or TRBV12-4 and TRBJ1-4; TRBD1 aligns across 10 bases. The CDR3 sequence is 15 residues long. V was clipped by 5 bases and J by 6 bases; unmatched bases: 6. For the CDR3, the DNA is TGTGCCAGCAGTCCCGTGGGGACAGGGGATGAAAAACTGTTTTTT. It codes for CASSPVGTGDEKLFF.

This clonotype was observed a few times. The J gene is TRBJ1-1, the V gene TRBV12-3 or TRBV12-4; no clear D gene. This CDR3 comprises 13 residues. V was cut by 2 bases and J by 1 base, with 5 bases left in between. CDR3 residues: CASSLPPNTEAFF. The CDR3 DNA sequence: TGTGCCAGCAGTTTACCACCGAACACTGAAGCTTTCTTT.

In its sample, this clonotype was seen a few times. The CDR3 coding sequence is TGTGCCAGCAGTCGGGACAGCCTTAATTCACCCCTCCACTTT. It codes for CASSRDSLNSPLHF. The gene calls are TRBV6-6 and TRBJ1-6, with 7 positions matching TRBD1. The trim removed 5 bases at V and 6 bases at J, leaving 4 bases unmatched. The CDR3 has 14 amino acids. Germline CDR1 and CDR2: MNHNY and SVGAGI (reference sequence).

The chain is built from TRBV29-1 and TRBJ2-7, with D perhaps TRBD1 (6 bases). V lost 6 bases and J lost 5, with 14 bases in between. The CDR3 is made up of 12 amino acids. Per the germline V gene, CDR1 is SQVTM and CDR2 is ANQGSEA. The CDR3 protein is CSVARGMDEQYF. CDR3 DNA: TGCAGCGTCGCCAGGGGAATGGACGAGCAGTACTTC.

As concerns this clonotype: An end of the junction does not agree with germline; a read error may underlie this. The chain has TRBV19 and TRBJ1-2; D ambiguous. The germline V gene encodes CDR1 LNHDA and CDR2 SQIVND (reference sequence). This CDR3 spans 16 amino acids. CDR3 in amino acids: CASSSREGLGYYGYTF. For the CDR3, the DNA is TGTGCCAGTAGTTCTCGCGAGGGATTGGGATACTACGGCTACACCTTC.

This clonotype was observed a handful of times. The chain links TRBV10-3 to TRBJ2-4; 9 nucleotides agree with TRBD1. Germline loops: CDR1 ENHRY, CDR2 SYGVKD. The CDR3 is made up of 18 amino acids. Unmatched junction bases numbered 16, after V lost 10 bases and J lost 0 bases. CDR3 nucleotides: TGTGCCAACAGAGTTGGGACAGGGACTCTTCTAGCCAAAAACATTCAGTACTTC. It encodes CANRVGTGTLLAKNIQYF.

This clonotype was seen only a few times. The V and J genes are TRBV21-1 and TRBJ1-2; the tabulated D call, TRBD1, remains unverified against the DNA. TRBV21-1 constitutes a pseudogene. The CDR3 covers 18 residues. This CDR3 reads CASSKPPRCLDVHYGYTF. CDR3 in DNA: TGTGCCAGCAGCAAACCCCCAAGGTGTCTTGACGTCCACTATGGCTACACCTTC.